These 20 T cell receptor beta chains were sequenced from one sample in a study of T cell responses to AZD1222 COVID-19 vaccine. Sequenced by immunoSEQ multiplex PCR; TCRdb stores in-frame clones only, minus some. The sample shows 150,000 or so clones, less than 95% of them seen only once. This material consisted of peripheral blood, taken on day 0 of AZD1222 vaccination. These receptors originate from an adult in good health.

This clone has a single count. The chain uses TRBV2 and TRBJ2-7; D tentatively reads TRBD1 or TRBD2 (5 bases each). The V gene lost 8 bases and the J gene lost 3 bases, with 11 bases spanning the gap. CDR3 length: 12 amino acids. Germline assignment: CDR1 SNHLY and CDR2 FYNNEI. This chain's CDR3 is CASSGTHYEQYF. CDR3 nucleotide sequence: TGTGCCAGCTCCGGGACGCACTACGAGCAGTACTTC.

V usage is TRBV29-1 and J usage is TRBJ2-7, with TRBD2 identical over 8 bases. CDR1 is SQVTM and CDR2 is ANQGSEA in the germline V gene. Unmatched junction bases numbered 14, after V lost 7 bases and J lost 3 bases. The CDR3 is 15 residues long. Written as DNA, the CDR3 is TGCAGCGCAGAAGGCAGAGCGGGAGAGATCTACGAGCAGTACTTC. Its protein product is CSAEGRAGEIYEQYF.

Regarding this clone: Germline and junction disagree at one end, which may indicate a read error. This chain joins TRBV7-7 and TRBJ2-5, with D unclear. From germline, CDR1 is SSHAT and CDR2 FNYEAQ (reference sequence). The CDR3 totals 15 residues. The CDR3 reads CASSLSGRGQETQYF. CDR3 DNA sequence: TGTGCTAGCAGCTTAAGTGGTCGCGGTCAAGAGACCCAGTACTTC.

The chain carries TRBV5-8 and TRBJ1-4; D is unresolved. The V gene's germline CDR1 is SGHTS and CDR2 YDEGEE. The CDR3 has 16 residues. Trimming removed 2 bases at V and 2 bases at J, with 13 bases between. The CDR3 region is CASSFGITRTNEKLFF. Here the CDR3 DNA reads TGTGCCAGCAGCTTTGGGATCACAAGGACTAATGAAAAACTGTTTTTT.

V is TRBV28 and J is TRBJ1-1, with unresolved D. There are 11 residues in the CDR3. V lost 8 bases, J lost 1 base, and 5 bases lay in between. CDR1 is MDHEN and CDR2 is SYDVKM in the germline V gene. The CDR3 DNA is TGTGCCAGCTGGGGGAACACTGAAGCTTTCTTT. This gives the protein CASWGNTEAFF.

This clone was seen a handful of times. This chain joins TRBV4-1 and TRBJ2-7, with D tentatively TRBD1 (5 bases). V lost 0 bases to trimming and J lost 3 bases, with 12 bases between them. The CDR3 extends over 15 amino acids. Germline lookup yields CDR1 MGHRA and CDR2 YSYEKL. In nucleotides, the CDR3 is TGCGCCAGCAGCCAAGACGACAGTCGCAACTACGAGCAGTACTTC. This codes for CASSQDDSRNYEQYF.

The chain joins TRBV3-1 (or the pseudogene TRBV3-2) to TRBJ1-5, with 9 bases that match TRBD1. The V and J ends lost 4 bases and 4 bases, in that order; junction bases with no gene match: 5. CDR3 length: 15 amino acids. Germline values: CDR1 LGHDT, CDR2 YNNKEL (reference sequence). CDR3 bases: TGTGCCAGCAGCCCAAGACAGGGGGATAATCAGCCCCAGCATTTT. As protein: CASSPRQGDNQPQHF.

The V gene is TRBV29-1, the J gene TRBJ2-3, with D possibly being TRBD1 (5 bases). This CDR3 is 13 amino acids long. Trimming took 4 bases from V and 4 from J, leaving 12 bases between them. Germline CDR1 and CDR2: SQVTM and ANQGSEA. The CDR3 is CSVASRGADTQYF. CDR3 bases: TGCAGCGTTGCCTCTAGGGGTGCAGATACGCAGTATTTT.

The chain has TRBV10-1 and TRBJ1-1, with 8 nucleotides matching TRBD1. The V gene end was trimmed by 8 bases and the J gene end by 0 bases; junction bases not matched to a gene: 5. The CDR3 contains 14 residues. The V gene's germline CDR1 is WNHNN and CDR2 SYGVQD (reference sequence). CDR3 sequence (DNA): TGCGCCAGCGCCGAGGACAGGGTGAACACTGAAGCTTTCTTT. As protein: CASAEDRVNTEAFF.

The chain links TRBV6-4 to TRBJ1-6; the match to TRBD1 covers 8 bases. The V gene end was trimmed by 10 bases and the J gene end by 8 bases; junction bases not matched to a gene: 10. There are 14 residues in the CDR3. Germline V gives CDR1 MRHNA, CDR2 SNTAGT. Here the CDR3 DNA reads TGTGCCACCATAGAGACAGGGGAGGATTCACCCCTCCACTTT. Amino acid sequence: CATIETGEDSPLHF.

The chain couples TRBV4-1 to TRBJ1-5; 7 bases map to TRBD1. The CDR3 covers 16 residues. Germline V gives CDR1 MGHRA, CDR2 YSYEKL. Losses at the gene ends were 2 bases for V and 6 bases for J; bases not matched to a gene: 10. This CDR3 reads CASSQSTGERFQPQHF. For the CDR3, the DNA is TGCGCCAGCAGCCAATCCACAGGGGAACGATTTCAGCCCCAGCATTTT.

The count of this clone is one. The CDR3 loop reads CASSTRDRGVTNEKLFF. CDR3 nucleotides: TGTGCCAGCAGTACCCGGGACAGGGGTGTAACTAATGAAAAACTGTTTTTT. The chain couples TRBV5-4 to TRBJ1-4; 10 bases fit TRBD1. Germline values: CDR1 SGHNT, CDR2 YYREEE (reference sequence). CDR3 length: 17 residues. Trimming removed 5 bases from V and 1 base from J; junction bases left unmatched: 8.

The chain combines TRBV10-3 with TRBJ2-3; D call uncertain. This CDR3 is 14 amino acids long. The germline V and J ends were trimmed by 6 bases and 4 bases, with 14 bases remaining between them. Germline loops: CDR1 ENHRY, CDR2 SYGVKD. DNA of the CDR3: TGTGCCATCAGCCAAGTTGGCCAGGCAGATACGCAGTATTTT. Translating it yields CAISQVGQADTQYF.

The gene calls are TRBV7-2 and TRBJ2-4; D call uncertain. Trimming removed 5 bases at V and 8 bases at J, with 13 bases between. CDR3 length: 13 amino acids. Germline V gene sequence: CDR1 SGHTA, CDR2 FQGNSA. The CDR3 region is CASSPLTEDIQYF. CDR3 nucleotides: TGTGCCAGCAGCCCCCTAACAGAGGACATTCAGTACTTC.

This chain links TRBV5-1 with TRBJ2-1; either TRBD1 or TRBD2 may fit D (5 bases each). The V end was cut by 0 bases, the J end by 9 bases, with 19 bases between. The CDR3 has 16 amino acids. Germline loops: CDR1 SGHRS, CDR2 YFSETQ. The CDR3 loop reads CASSLVGDGSQGEQFF. The CDR3 region has the DNA TGCGCCAGCAGCTTGGTGGGGGACGGATCGCAGGGTGAGCAGTTCTTC. The complete variable domain, with remaining parts taken from reference TRBV5-1 and TRBJ2-1, reads KAGVTQTPRYLIKTRGQQVTLSCSPISGHRSVSWYQQTPGQGLQFLFEYFSETQRNKGNFPGRFSGRQFSNSRSEMNVSTLELGDSALYLCASSLVGDGSQGEQFFGPGTRLTVL.

V is TRBV5-1 and J is TRBJ2-2, with TRBD1 matching 7 bases. CDR3 length equals 16 residues. The V and J ends lost 1 base and 3 bases, in that order; junction bases with no gene match: 6. The germline CDR1 and CDR2 sequences are SGHRS and YFSETQ. The CDR3 DNA reads TGCGCCAGCAGCTTGAGGCAGGGGGAATACACCGGGGAGCTGTTTTTT. This translates into CASSLRQGEYTGELFF.

The chain recombines TRBV18 with TRBJ1-2; 8 bases map to TRBD1. V trimming: 4 bases; J trimming: 0 bases; junction bases outside the gene matches: 13. CDR1 is KGHSH, CDR2 LQKENI, per germline. CDR3 length: 18 amino acids. Written as DNA, the CDR3 is TGTGCCAGCTCACTAACGATAGGACAGGGTGAAGCTAACTATGGCTACACCTTC. This translates into CASSLTIGQGEANYGYTF.

This chain connects TRBV28 to TRBJ2-2, with D maybe TRBD1 (5 bases). The CDR3 has 13 residues. V was shortened by 6 bases and J by 4 bases, with 9 bases between the two germline ends. CDR1 and CDR2 (germline): MDHEN, SYDVKM. DNA for the CDR3: TGTGCCAGCAGAAGGACAAGCACCGGGGAGCTGTTTTTT. Its translation is CASRRTSTGELFF.

The chain joins TRBV19 to TRBJ1-2, with TRBD1 as a possible D gene (5 bases). V was cut by 6 bases and J by 3 bases, with 17 bases left in between. Germline values: CDR1 LNHDA, CDR2 SQIVND (reference sequence). This CDR3 is 15 amino acids long. The CDR3 reads CASSETGFGDYGYTF. The CDR3 nucleotides are TGTGCCAGTAGCGAAACAGGATTTGGGGACTATGGCTACACCTTC.

The chain couples TRBV7-8 to TRBJ1-1; D gene uncertain. Trimming shortened V by 4 bases and J by 1 base, and 7 bases separated the two germline ends. Germline V gives CDR1 SGHVS, CDR2 FQNEAQ. This CDR3 has 13 amino acids. The CDR3 DNA follows: TGTGCCAGCAGCTACTTAAGGAACACTGAAGCTTTCTTT. It codes for CASSYLRNTEAFF.